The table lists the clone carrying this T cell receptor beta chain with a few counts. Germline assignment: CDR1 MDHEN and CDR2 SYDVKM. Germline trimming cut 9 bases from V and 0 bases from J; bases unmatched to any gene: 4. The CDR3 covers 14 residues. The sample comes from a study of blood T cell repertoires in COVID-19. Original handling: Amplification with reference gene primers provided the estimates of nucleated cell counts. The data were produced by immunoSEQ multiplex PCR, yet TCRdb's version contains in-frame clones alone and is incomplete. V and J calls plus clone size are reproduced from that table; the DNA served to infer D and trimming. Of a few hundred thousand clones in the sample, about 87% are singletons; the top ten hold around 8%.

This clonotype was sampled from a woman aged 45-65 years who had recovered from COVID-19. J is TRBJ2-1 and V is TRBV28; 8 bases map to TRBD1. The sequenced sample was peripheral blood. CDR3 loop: CASEGQGSYNEQFF. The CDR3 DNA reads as TGTGCCAGTGAAGGACAGGGCTCCTACAATGAGCAGTTCTTC.